This TCR beta chain was identified in a study of immune aging and cytomegalovirus after organ transplant (dated by TCRdb to about 2021). Study-wide context: Three-drug immunosuppression with prednisone, tacrolimus, and mycophenolate was given to all transplant recipients. Results the study describes overall, beyond this receptor: TEMRA cells made up a larger share of large clones, and the seven largest clones (roughly 1,900 cells) gained aged and TEMRA cells while losing TCM cells. Post-transplant increases in aged-phenotype cells were observed regardless of clone size, following viremia and occurring earlier in large clones (days 200-264) than in small clones. Since the sequencing data did not include a CD57 measurement, a conservative gene-based definition of aging was used in its place.

Library method: single-cell sequencing. Sequenced using an Illumina NovaSeq 6000. For cell capture and library preparation, the team used the BD Rhapsody Targeted mRNA and AbSeq Reagent Kit in a microwell format. The libraries included TCR, sample tags, AbSeq, and targeted mRNA drawn from the Human T-Cell Expression Panel together with custom TOX and TOX2 primers. Sequencing of the libraries was done on an Illumina NovaSeq. The authors processed their data as follows. The analysis covered fewer than 13,000 cells in total, of which about 7,300 were CD8 T cells and approximately 4,500 were CD8 T cells with an identifiable TCR CDR3. The BD Rhapsody Targeted Analysis Pipeline, including V(D)J processing, was run on the Seven Bridges Genomics platform to process the raw data. Quality control, Sample Tag demultiplexing with Lex-BDSMK, clone identification with VDJ Explorer, and Seurat clustering were performed in SeqGeq 1.6.0. A clone was considered non-expanded if it made up <1% of CD8 T cells, and considered a clonal expansion if it made up >2.5% of the sample. The public reads were reanalyzed by TCRdb: fastp trimming at Q25, MiXCR alignment, in-frame beta chains only. Records with the same CDR3 protein are collapsed into one entry carrying the most frequent genes and DNA. The V and J calls, along with clone size, are taken from TCRdb and not from the paper's own processing. The sample yields roughly 20,000 distinct CDR3 sequences; about a third were counted once. 20% to 25% of the sample lies in the top ten.

The CDR3 holds 16 amino acids from the cysteine to the phenylalanine. Kept here is only the CDR3 DNA, which spans 48 bases and is read in frame from base 1. The germline V gene supplies CDR1 MNHEY and CDR2 SVGEGT. V was cut back by 2 bases and J by 8 bases, leaving a gap of 19 bases between them. The time point label for this specimen denotes: five sample-tagged time points from pre-transplant (day -1) to day 368 post-transplant, pooled. PBMC were thawed and then stimulated for around 11 hours with a CMV IE-1 overlapping peptide library, with no transport inhibitors added. After thawing, cells rested overnight before stimulation in R10 medium with CD28/CD49d costimulation. The IE-1 peptide library consisted of 15-amino-acid peptides overlapping by 11 amino acids. Each time point was barcoded using BD Single-Cell Multiplexing Kit Sample Tags, after which the barcoded samples were pooled and stained with oligo-conjugated anti-CD45RA plus sorting antibodies. A BD FACSAria III was used to sort CMV-responsive CD8+CD137+ and CD4+CD154+ T cells at 4-way purity. EDTA vacutainers were used to collect blood, which was then processed with a Ficoll gradient within 1-24 hours.

As concerns this clonotype: Its antigen is not yet known. Within one base of it there is no much larger clone, and no base qualities were kept.

The V and J segments used are TRBV6-2 or TRBV6-3 and TRBJ2-1; TRBD2 is perhaps the D gene, given 5 matching bases. The sample was CMV peptide-activated CD4+ and CD8+ T cells sorted from blood, taken at five time points, pooled. This specimen's cell subset or site label, interpreted: sorted CD8+CD137+ and CD4+CD154+ T cells after about 11 h CMV IE-1 peptide stimulation. This clonotype was obtained from a female donor who had a heart transplant and CMV viremia. The CDR3 here reads CASSYGPTSGGDEQFF. In nucleotide form, the sequence is TGTGCCAGCAGTTACGGTCCCACTAGTGGTGGCGATGAGCAGTTCTTC.